Presented here are 22 T cell receptor beta chains from one specimen sequenced in a study of blood T cell repertoires in COVID-19. The protocol was immunoSEQ multiplex PCR, while the TCRdb copy is restricted to in-frame clones and leaves out a portion. This sample has under 250,000 clones; about four fifths occur once, and the top ten carry 1.3%. Sequencing input: PBMCs or T cells enriched from blood (not recorded which). The receptors originated from a woman in her thirties or forties with acute COVID-19.

The V gene is TRBV5-4, the J gene TRBJ2-5, with 8 bases aligning to TRBD2. CDR1 SGHNT and CDR2 YYREEE come from the germline V gene (reference sequence). Germline trimming cut 5 bases from V and 1 base from J; bases unmatched to any gene: 7. CDR3 length: 15 residues. The CDR3 spells CASSSNAGGQETQYF. CDR3 coding DNA: TGTGCCAGCAGTTCGAATGCGGGGGGCCAAGAGACCCAGTACTTC.

As DNA, the CDR3 is TGTGCCAGTGCGGGACAGCTCTATGGCTACACCTTC. Protein sequence: CASAGQLYGYTF. The V gene is TRBV19, the J gene TRBJ1-2; 7 bases align to TRBD1. CDR1 and CDR2 (germline): LNHDA, SQIVND (reference sequence). Trimming at V came to 8 bases and at J to 4 bases, leaving 4 bases not matched to a gene. This CDR3 has 12 amino acids.

V usage is TRBV7-6 and J usage is TRBJ2-1, with 8 bases that match TRBD1. The ends lost 5 bases at V and 7 bases at J; junction bases unmatched: 10. Germline CDR1 reads SGHVS; CDR2 reads FNYEAQ. The CDR3 is 15 residues long. CDR3 bases: TGTGCCAGCAGCGGGGGCAGGGGGCCTTTAAATGAGCAGTTCTTC. It is translated as CASSGGRGPLNEQFF.

The J gene is TRBJ1-5, the V gene TRBV29-1; 9 nucleotides agree with TRBD1. This CDR3 has 9 residues. CDR1 is SQVTM and CDR2 is ANQGSEA in the germline V gene. The V segment lost 8 bases and the J segment 14 bases; nucleotides outside the gene matches: 4. Here the CDR3 reads CSPRDREHF. The CDR3 region has the DNA TGCAGCCCCCGGGACAGGGAGCATTTT. The variable domain in full, with the rest retrieved from reference TRBV29-1 and TRBJ1-5, is SAVISQKPSRDICQRGTSLTIQCQVDSQVTMMFWYRQQPGQSLTLIATANQGSEATYESGFVIDKFPISRPNLTFSTLTVSNMSPEDSSIYLCSPRDREHFGDGTRLSIL.

The V call is TRBV6-2 or TRBV6-3, the J call TRBJ2-6; D unclear. V lost 0 bases to trimming and J lost 0 bases, with 6 bases between them. The germline CDR1 and CDR2 sequences are MNHEY and SVGEGT. This CDR3 has 16 residues. In DNA, the CDR3 is TGTGCCAGCAGTTACTCTCCAGACTCTGGGGCCAACGTCCTGACTTTC. Translated, it gives CASSYSPDSGANVLTF.

Here the CDR3 reads CATSRGSLEGGAFF. DNA for the CDR3: TGTGCCACCAGCAGAGGCAGTTTGGAGGGAGGAGCTTTCTTT. This chain links TRBV15 with TRBJ1-1; D not resolved. Per germline, CDR1 LNHNV and CDR2 YYDKDF (reference sequence). The CDR3 is 14 amino acids. Trimming took 1 base from V and 10 from J, leaving 16 bases between them.

The chain uses TRBV6-5 and TRBJ1-3; 7 nucleotides align to TRBD1. The CDR3 runs 15 residues. Unmatched junction bases numbered 7, after V lost 8 bases and J lost 0 bases. Germline V gives CDR1 MNHEY, CDR2 SVGAGI. The CDR3 nucleotides read TGTGCCAGCCAACTACAGGGGCCCTCTGGAAACACCATATATTTT. It specifies CASQLQGPSGNTIYF.

CDR3: CASTSLNTIYF. CDR3 nucleotide sequence: TGTGCCAGCACCTCGTTAAACACCATATATTTT. The chain is built from TRBV6-5 and TRBJ1-3, with D uncertain. This CDR3 spans 11 amino acids. Germline CDR1 MNHEY, CDR2 SVGAGI. The V end was cut by 7 bases, the J end by 6 bases, with 7 bases between.

CDR3: CASSEYSEAFF. The CDR3 bases are TGTGCCAGCAGTGAATACAGTGAAGCTTTCTTT. The V and J genes are TRBV28 and TRBJ1-1, with D unclear. This CDR3 has 11 residues. The germline V and J ends were trimmed by 5 bases and 7 bases, with 8 bases remaining between them. Germline CDR1 reads MDHEN; CDR2 reads SYDVKM.

V gene TRBV3-1 (or the pseudogene TRBV3-2) combines with J gene TRBJ2-7; 11 nucleotides agree with TRBD2. CDR3 length: 17 amino acids. The germline gives CDR1 LGHDT, CDR2 YNNKEL (reference sequence). With V trimmed by 1 base and J by 4 bases, 9 bases remained unmatched. The CDR3 spells CASSQVPPGLAVYEQYF. In DNA, the CDR3 is TGTGCCAGCAGCCAAGTGCCCCCGGGACTAGCGGTATACGAGCAGTACTTC.

In this sample, this clone turned up once. The genes are TRBV24-1 and TRBJ2-7; 9 bases map to TRBD1. The V and J ends lost 4 bases and 6 bases, in that order; junction bases with no gene match: 12. The CDR3 covers 16 residues. Germline-derived CDR1 and CDR2 are KGHDR and SFDVKD. The CDR3 loop reads CATSDRNRGHEVEQYF. The CDR3 DNA is TGTGCCACCAGTGACCGCAACAGGGGGCACGAGGTCGAGCAGTACTTC.

The gene calls are TRBV27 and TRBJ1-5, with 7 bases lining up with TRBD1. V was clipped by 3 bases and J by 7 bases; unmatched bases: 3. CDR3 size: 13 residues. CDR1 is MNHEY and CDR2 is SMNVEV in the germline V gene (reference sequence). Written as DNA, the CDR3 is TGTGCCAGCAGTTTGCAGGGGGACCAGCCCCAGCATTTT. Translation gives CASSLQGDQPQHF.

As for this clone: The same CDR3 also results from other DNA sequences found in this sample. The genes are TRBV29-1 and TRBJ2-7; D gene unclear. The V end lost 6 bases, the J end lost 1 base, and 7 bases lay between the germline ends. The CDR3 loop spans 11 amino acids. CDR1 and CDR2 (germline): SQVTM, ANQGSEA. The CDR3 DNA follows: TGCAGCGTAGGCGGTTCCTACGAGCAGTACTTC. It yields the protein CSVGGSYEQYF.

This clone was seen once. The genes are TRBV19 and TRBJ1-4; 8 bases are a match to TRBD1. The CDR3 extends over 15 amino acids. The V gene end was trimmed by 3 bases and the J gene end by 6 bases; junction bases not matched to a gene: 6. Per germline, CDR1 LNHDA and CDR2 SQIVND (reference sequence). The CDR3 is CASSMTTGGYEKLFF. In DNA form, the CDR3 reads TGTGCCAGTAGTATGACCACAGGGGGATATGAAAAACTGTTTTTT.

The chain recombines TRBV10-1 with TRBJ2-5; 7 positions match TRBD1. This CDR3 comprises 15 residues. Trimming at V came to 5 bases and at J to 0 bases, leaving 6 bases not matched to a gene. CDR1 WNHNN and CDR2 SYGVQD come from the germline V gene (reference sequence). The CDR3, as DNA: TGCGCCAGCAGTCCGGGACAGAGCTACCAAGAGACCCAGTACTTC. Translation gives CASSPGQSYQETQYF.

The rearrangement links TRBV7-2 to TRBJ1-6; 9 bases align to TRBD1. V lost 6 bases and J lost 5; bases outside the gene matches: 8. This CDR3 is 16 amino acids long. In germline, CDR1 is SGHTA, CDR2 FQGNSA. The CDR3: CASRLPGQGNNSPLHF. For the CDR3, the DNA is TGTGCCAGCAGACTACCGGGACAGGGAAATAATTCACCCCTCCACTTT.

Turning to this clone: This CDR3 is also generated by other DNA sequences in the sample. The chain carries TRBV19 and TRBJ1-1; D possibly corresponds to TRBD1 (6 bases). Trimming removed 3 bases from V and 5 bases from J, with 10 bases in between. Per the germline V gene, CDR1 is LNHDA and CDR2 is SQIVND (reference sequence). This CDR3 is built from 13 residues. The CDR3 sequence is CASSIEGGTEAFF. In DNA form, the CDR3 reads TGTGCCAGTAGTATCGAGGGGGGGACTGAAGCTTTCTTT.

The rearrangement joins TRBV11-2 to TRBJ2-7, with a tentative D call TRBD2 (6 bases). Germline loops: CDR1 SGHAT, CDR2 FQNNGV. The CDR3 contains 14 residues. Trimming shortened V by 1 base and J by 3 bases, and 10 bases separated the two germline ends. For the CDR3, the DNA is TGTGCCAGCAGCTTAGGCCCTAGCGTCTACGAGCAGTACTTC. Translated: CASSLGPSVYEQYF.

The chain joins TRBV9 to TRBJ2-1; the D gene is possibly TRBD1 (5 bases). Germline CDR1 and CDR2: SGDLS and YYNGEE. The V and J ends lost 0 bases and 8 bases respectively, with 15 bases between them. There are 15 residues in the CDR3. In nucleotides, the CDR3 is TGTGCCAGCAGCGTAGGTGGGGCGCAAGGATATGAGCAGTTCTTC. Translating it yields CASSVGGAQGYEQFF.

In DNA, the CDR3 is TGTGCCAGCTCACCACTGGCACAGGACAATCAGCCCCAGCATTTT. It translates to CASSPLAQDNQPQHF. The rearrangement uses TRBV18 and TRBJ1-5, with D perhaps matching TRBD1 (5 bases). The CDR3 length is 15 residues. Germline CDR1 is KGHSH and CDR2 is LQKENI. The V and J ends lost 1 base and 3 bases respectively, with 10 bases between them.

The gene calls are TRBV10-3 and TRBJ2-3; 15 nucleotides line up with TRBD2. V lost 6 bases to trimming and J lost 4 bases; unmatched junction nucleotides: 14. The CDR3 has 19 residues. The germline V gene has CDR1 ENHRY and CDR2 SYGVKD. In DNA, the CDR3 is TGTGCCATCAGCGGATGGACTAGCGGGAGGGCCAGGGGCGCAGATACGCAGTATTTT. This codes for CAISGWTSGRARGADTQYF.

CDR3 amino acids: CASSSSRGLTF. The CDR3 DNA sequence: TGTGCCAGCAGTTCCTCTAGGGGACTGACTTTC. The V and J genes are TRBV6-2 or TRBV6-3 and TRBJ2-7, with D maybe TRBD1 (5 bases). The J call may not be correct, given that the DNA end is closer to TRBJ2-6. Looked up from germline, CDR1 is MNHEY and CDR2 is SVGEGT. The CDR3 has 11 amino acids.